A single sample is the source of the 21 T cell receptor beta chains below, sequenced in a study of T-cell reconstitution after alpha-beta-depleted transplantation in children. The TCRbeta library was prepared with unique molecular identifiers. TCRdb re-called the PCR reads with MiXCR, one entry per CDR3 protein. The table lists 600,000 to 700,000 distinct CDR3 sequences, around 16% of them singletons. This specimen was PBMCs from the stem cell graft donor, taken from the stem cell graft. These receptors were obtained from a human donor who donated a stem cell graft to a child with acute myeloid leukemia.

This clonotype was seen ten or more times. This chain uses TRBV29-1 with TRBJ2-7, with 9 positions matching TRBD1. Looked up from germline, CDR1 is SQVTM and CDR2 is ANQGSEA. The ends lost 2 bases at V and 4 bases at J; junction bases unmatched: 6. The CDR3 extends over 14 amino acids. The CDR3 protein is CSVENRDREYEQYF. CDR3 in DNA: TGCAGCGTTGAAAACCGGGACAGGGAGTACGAGCAGTACTTC.

The genes are TRBV7-2 and TRBJ2-3; possibly TRBD1 or TRBD2 for D (6 bases each). Germline values: CDR1 SGHTA, CDR2 FQGNSA. The CDR3 consists of 16 residues. The V end lost 5 bases, the J end lost 1 base, and 16 bases lay between the germline ends. The CDR3 sequence: CASSVGRGGRTDTQYF. The CDR3 bases are TGTGCCAGCAGCGTAGGCCGTGGGGGGCGCACAGATACGCAGTATTTT.

Here the CDR3 reads CASTPYSGLAGGYNEQFF. The CDR3 bases are TGTGCCAGCACCCCTTATTCGGGACTAGCGGGGGGATACAATGAGCAGTTCTTC. This rearrangement joins TRBV11-2 to TRBJ2-1; 15 nucleotides align to TRBD2. The CDR3 has 18 residues. Losses at the gene ends were 7 bases for V and 4 bases for J; bases not matched to a gene: 11. Looked up from germline, CDR1 is SGHAT and CDR2 is FQNNGV.

The rearrangement uses TRBV5-5 and TRBJ2-5; perhaps D is TRBD1 or TRBD2 (5 bases each). CDR3 length equals 13 residues. V gave up 0 bases and J gave up 5 bases, with 8 bases separating them. Germline CDR1 SGHKS, CDR2 YYEKEE (reference sequence). DNA for the CDR3: TGTGCCAGCAGCTTGGGGGACCGGGAGACCCAGTACTTC. It yields the protein CASSLGDRETQYF.

This clonotype was picked up many times. The CDR3 DNA is TGCAGTGCTAGGAACGACAGGGATCAAGAGACCCAGTACTTC. This gives the protein CSARNDRDQETQYF. The chain uses TRBV20-1 and TRBJ2-5; the match to TRBD1 covers 7 bases. The CDR3 totals 14 residues. V lost 3 bases and J lost 2; bases outside the gene matches: 6. Germline CDR1 DFQATT, CDR2 SNEGSKA (reference sequence).

This clonotype came up many times. The J gene is TRBJ1-1, the V gene TRBV7-2; D not certain. The CDR3 loop spans 13 amino acids. CDR1 and CDR2 (germline): SGHTA, FQGNSA. V lost 0 bases, J lost 8 bases, and 10 bases lay in between. CDR3 DNA: TGTGCCAGCAGCTTAGCGGAGGGAACGGAAGCTTTCTTT. Amino acid sequence: CASSLAEGTEAFF.

This clonotype was recorded a few times. The V and J genes are TRBV7-2 and TRBJ2-5; D is undetermined. The ends were cut back, 2 bases at V and 5 bases at J, with 12 bases in the middle. Germline CDR1 reads SGHTA; CDR2 reads FQGNSA. The CDR3 is 14 amino acids. The DNA for the CDR3 is TGTGCCAGCAGCTTATTGCCGGAGACGGAGACCCAGTACTTC. Protein sequence: CASSLLPETETQYF.

This clonotype was counted a few times. The V gene is TRBV20-1, the J gene TRBJ2-3, with D maybe TRBD2 (6 bases). Per germline, CDR1 DFQATT and CDR2 SNEGSKA (reference sequence). Between the trimmed V and J ends, which lost 5 bases and 2 bases, there was a span of 17 bases. The CDR3 contains 15 residues. DNA of the CDR3: TGCAGTGCTGGGGGGACTTCGTCGGCCACAGATACGCAGTATTTT. Its protein product is CSAGGTSSATDTQYF.

In its sample, this clonotype was seen a few times. The rearrangement links TRBV20-1 to TRBJ2-3; D not resolved. Germline values: CDR1 DFQATT, CDR2 SNEGSKA (reference sequence). This CDR3 comprises 13 residues. Deletions cut 3 bases from V and 10 bases from J, with 17 bases between. CDR3 sequence: CSASRLNFRAQYF. The CDR3 DNA follows: TGCAGTGCTAGTCGCCTCAACTTTCGGGCGCAGTATTTT.

This clonotype was recorded many times. The genes are TRBV12-3 or TRBV12-4 and TRBJ1-6; TRBD1 matches at 7 bases. The trim removed 6 bases at V and 7 bases at J, leaving 12 bases unmatched. The CDR3 extends over 16 amino acids. Here the CDR3 reads CASSPRRNRGNSPLHF. In nucleotides, the CDR3 is TGTGCCAGCAGCCCGAGGAGGAACAGGGGAAATTCACCCCTCCACTTT.

This clonotype occurred a few times. The chain uses TRBV4-2 and TRBJ1-2, with D unresolved. CDR3 size: 18 residues. Germline CDR1 reads LGHNA; CDR2 reads YNFKEQ. V lost 4 bases and J lost 4, with 25 bases in between. The CDR3 loop reads CASSRSQRNLGPLYGYTF. CDR3 in DNA: TGTGCCAGCAGCCGCTCCCAGAGGAATTTAGGGCCTCTCTATGGCTACACCTTC.

This clonotype has just a few counts. This sequence joins TRBV24-1 and TRBJ1-1, with TRBD1 matching 9 bases. The CDR3 runs 15 residues. V was pared by 5 bases and J by 6 bases, with 9 bases of the junction left unmatched. The V gene's germline CDR1 is KGHDR and CDR2 SFDVKD. CDR3 bases: TGTGCCACCAGTGCCAGGGACAGGGATTCGGCTGAAGCTTTCTTT. Amino acid sequence: CATSARDRDSAEAFF.

This clonotype was seen at least ten times. The rearrangement joins TRBV12-3 or TRBV12-4 to TRBJ1-2; D gene unclear. The CDR3 extends over 12 amino acids. Trimming removed 6 bases from V and 5 bases from J, with 10 bases in between. The CDR3 is CASSLLGYGYTF. The DNA for the CDR3 is TGTGCCAGCAGCCTCCTTGGATATGGCTACACCTTC.

This clonotype has ten or more counts. The chain employs TRBV6-5 and TRBJ2-3, with 8 positions matching TRBD2. The CDR3 runs 16 residues. With V trimmed by 2 bases and J by 2 bases, 6 bases remained unmatched. Per the germline V gene, CDR1 is MNHEY and CDR2 is SVGAGI. Written as DNA, the CDR3 is TGTGCCAGCAGTTACGCGGCTAGCGGGTCCACAGATACGCAGTATTTT. Translation gives CASSYAASGSTDTQYF.

The J gene is TRBJ2-7, the V gene TRBV28; 11 bases align to TRBD2. Germline V gene sequence: CDR1 MDHEN, CDR2 SYDVKM. The CDR3 sequence is 18 residues long. The V gene end was trimmed by 4 bases and the J gene end by 0 bases; junction bases not matched to a gene: 11. The CDR3 spells CASSSPTRLAGSSYEQYV. DNA of the CDR3: TGTGCCAGCAGTTCCCCCACCAGACTAGCGGGGAGCTCCTACGAGCAGTACGTC.

This rearrangement joins TRBV12-3 or TRBV12-4 to TRBJ2-7; D unresolved. The ends were cut back, 3 bases at V and 6 bases at J, with 9 bases in the middle. This CDR3 is 12 amino acids long. The CDR3 reads CASSFYGSEQYV. The CDR3 DNA follows: TGTGCCAGCAGTTTTTACGGAAGCGAGCAGTACGTC.

The table lists this clonotype with a few counts. This chain joins TRBV20-1 and TRBJ1-1; D is perhaps TRBD1 (6 bases). The V end was cut by 6 bases, the J end by 0 bases, with 17 bases between. Germline V gene lookup returns CDR1 DFQATT and CDR2 SNEGSKA (reference sequence). The CDR3 runs to 15 residues. The CDR3 DNA is TGCAGTGCCCCCGGACAGCGGGGCCTGAACACTGAAGCTTTCTTT. Protein product: CSAPGQRGLNTEAFF.

The sample holds many counts of this clonotype. The chain joins TRBV10-3 to TRBJ1-2; weak D call: TRBD1 (6 bases). The ends were cut back, 3 bases at V and 2 bases at J, with 13 bases in the middle. Germline V lookup: CDR1 ENHRY, CDR2 SYGVKD. CDR3 length: 15 amino acids. CDR3 DNA: TGTGCCATCAGTGAAATTAAGGGGGGGAACTATGGCTACACCTTC. Translating gives CAISEIKGGNYGYTF.

This clonotype was observed a handful of times. This rearrangement joins TRBV7-2 to TRBJ1-1, with D possibly being TRBD1 (6 bases). This CDR3 contains 14 residues. Trimming removed 3 bases at V and 4 bases at J, with 12 bases between. The germline CDR1 and CDR2 sequences are SGHTA and FQGNSA. The CDR3 here is CASSLGARGTEAFF. For the CDR3, the DNA is TGTGCCAGCAGCTTGGGGGCCCGGGGCACTGAAGCTTTCTTT.

The table lists this clonotype with a few counts. This chain connects TRBV6-2 or TRBV6-3 to TRBJ2-2, with TRBD2 matching over 14 bases. The CDR3 spans 20 residues. V shed 0 bases, J shed 3 bases, and the junction held 9 bases outside the gene matches. Germline V gives CDR1 MNHEY, CDR2 SVGEGT. CDR3 sequence reads: CASSYSDLTSGGAHTGELFF. The CDR3 nucleotides are TGTGCCAGCAGTTACTCCGACCTGACTAGCGGGGGGGCTCACACCGGGGAGCTGTTTTTT.

The rearrangement links TRBV12-5 to TRBJ2-7, with no clear D. The CDR3 has 12 residues. V lost 1 base to trimming and J lost 4 bases, with 5 bases between them. The germline CDR1 and CDR2 sequences are LGHNT and FRNRAP. The CDR3 sequence: CASGLDSYEQYF. Here the CDR3 DNA reads TGTGCTAGTGGTTTGGACAGTTACGAGCAGTACTTC.